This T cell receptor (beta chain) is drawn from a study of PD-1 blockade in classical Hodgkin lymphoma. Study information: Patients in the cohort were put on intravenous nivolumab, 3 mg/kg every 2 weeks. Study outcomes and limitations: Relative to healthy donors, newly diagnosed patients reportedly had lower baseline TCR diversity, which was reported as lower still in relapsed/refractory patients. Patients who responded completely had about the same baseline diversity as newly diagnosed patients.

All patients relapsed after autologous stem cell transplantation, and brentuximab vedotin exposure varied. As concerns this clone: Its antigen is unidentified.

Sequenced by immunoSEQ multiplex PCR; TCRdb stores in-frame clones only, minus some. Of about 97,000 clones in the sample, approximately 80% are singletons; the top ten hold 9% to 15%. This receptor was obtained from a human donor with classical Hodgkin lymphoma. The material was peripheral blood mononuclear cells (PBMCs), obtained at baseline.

The CDR3 loop reads CASRGFGTGLTGELFF. In nucleotides, the CDR3 is TGTGCCAGCAGAGGGTTTGGGACAGGGTTGACCGGGGAGCTGTTTTTT. J is TRBJ2-2 and V is TRBV27; 9 nucleotides agree with TRBD1. CDR1 is MNHEY and CDR2 is SMNVEV in the germline V gene (reference sequence). CDR3 length: 16 amino acids. With 6 bases clipped from V and 5 bases from J, the junction kept 10 bases outside the gene matches.